One and the same sample provided the 15 T cell receptor beta chains below, sequenced in a study of cytotoxic CD8 clonotypes in ibrutinib-treated CLL. Some clones are missing from TCRdb's copy, which holds only in-frame ones; the method was immunoSEQ multiplex PCR. The sample includes more than 200,000 clones, roughly 74% of them seen just once. This material consisted of PBMCs, taken after 24 months of ibrutinib treatment. All receptors come from a human donor with chronic lymphocytic leukemia.

V usage is TRBV27 and J usage is TRBJ2-6; 9 positions agree with TRBD1. The germline CDR1 and CDR2 sequences are MNHEY and SMNVEV (reference sequence). The V and J ends lost 3 bases and 0 bases, in that order; junction bases with no gene match: 6. The CDR3 runs 18 residues. The CDR3 sequence is CASSLGQGIYSGANVLTF. The DNA of the CDR3 is TGTGCCAGCAGTTTGGGACAGGGAATATACTCTGGGGCCAACGTCCTGACTTTC.

The V gene is TRBV2, the J gene TRBJ1-1; D possibly corresponds to TRBD1 (6 bases). V shed 7 bases and J shed 5 bases, with 20 bases lying between them. CDR1 is SNHLY, CDR2 FYNNEI, per germline. The CDR3 is made up of 15 amino acids. DNA of the CDR3: TGTGCCAGCATCCAAAGGGCAGGGGTAGTGACTGAAGCTTTCTTT. It codes for CASIQRAGVVTEAFF.

This chain connects TRBV5-1 to TRBJ2-3, with 11 bases that match TRBD2. The V segment lost 7 bases and the J segment 2 bases; nucleotides outside the gene matches: 12. Germline CDR1 reads SGHRS; CDR2 reads YFSETQ. The CDR3 is 17 residues long. DNA for the CDR3: TGCGCCAGCGGCTCTCCCGGGACTAGCGGAATCACAGATACGCAGTATTTT. Its translation is CASGSPGTSGITDTQYF. The entire variable domain, with the rest obtained from reference TRBV5-1 and TRBJ2-3, is as follows: KAGVTQTPRYLIKTRGQQVTLSCSPISGHRSVSWYQQTPGQGLQFLFEYFSETQRNKGNFPGRFSGRQFSNSRSEMNVSTLELGDSALYLCASGSPGTSGITDTQYFGPGTRLTVL.

The chain is built from TRBV6-5 and TRBJ1-4, with D maybe TRBD1 (5 bases). Germline V gene sequence: CDR1 MNHEY, CDR2 SVGAGI. This CDR3 contains 14 residues. V lost 6 bases to trimming and J lost 8 bases, with 16 bases between them. The CDR3 coding sequence is TGTGCCAGCAGCACCGGGACGGAGGGAGAAAAACTGTTTTTT. The encoded protein is CASSTGTEGEKLFF.

The chain uses TRBV27 and TRBJ2-1; 12 positions match TRBD2. Germline lookup yields CDR1 MNHEY and CDR2 SMNVEV (reference sequence). With V trimmed by 3 bases and J by 6 bases, 9 bases remained unmatched. This CDR3 comprises 17 residues. The CDR3 loop is CASSLRNLAGGFNEQFF. The CDR3 DNA reads as TGTGCCAGCAGTTTGAGAAATCTAGCGGGAGGGTTCAATGAGCAGTTCTTC.

This rearrangement joins TRBV6-5 to TRBJ1-3, with D unresolved. Germline CDR1 is MNHEY and CDR2 is SVGAGI. This CDR3 is 15 amino acids long. V was pared by 0 bases and J by 2 bases, with 8 bases between. The CDR3 nucleotides read TGTGCCAGCAGTTACTCGATAGGGCCTGGAAACACCATATATTTT. Protein product: CASSYSIGPGNTIYF.

V is TRBV2 and J is TRBJ2-7, with D hard to call. V lost 6 bases to trimming and J lost 2 bases, with 2 bases between them. The CDR3 covers 10 residues. Germline lookup yields CDR1 SNHLY and CDR2 FYNNEI. CDR3 residues: CASRAYEQYF. The CDR3 DNA follows: TGTGCCAGCAGGGCCTACGAGCAGTACTTC.

The chain links TRBV29-1 to TRBJ2-1; D is perhaps TRBD1 (6 bases). Germline-derived CDR1 and CDR2 are SQVTM and ANQGSEA. The V gene lost 6 bases and the J gene lost 5 bases, with 11 bases spanning the gap. This CDR3 region has 12 residues. As DNA, the CDR3 is TGCAGCGTCGAATGGACAGACAATGAGCAGTTCTTC. This sequence encodes CSVEWTDNEQFF.

The chain has TRBV27 and TRBJ2-7; D is possibly TRBD2 (5 bases). CDR1 and CDR2 (germline): MNHEY, SMNVEV (reference sequence). This CDR3 comprises 13 residues. Trimming took 6 bases from V and 2 from J, leaving 11 bases between them. The CDR3 DNA sequence: TGTGCCAGCAGCGTCGCGGGTGCCTACGAGCAGTACTTC. This sequence encodes CASSVAGAYEQYF.

A single count supports this clone. The chain joins TRBV11-2 to TRBJ2-7, with D uncertain. V was trimmed by 0 bases and J by 4 bases, leaving 13 bases between them. The CDR3 loop spans 15 amino acids. Germline V CDR1 and CDR2: SGHAT, FQNNGV. The CDR3 DNA sequence: TGTGCCAGCAGCTTAGAAACGTGGGCCTTTTACGAGCAGTACTTC. Amino acids: CASSLETWAFYEQYF.

The sample holds a few counts of this clone. This chain links TRBV30 with TRBJ2-7, with 7 nucleotides matching TRBD2. CDR3 length equals 12 residues. CDR1 is GTSNPN, CDR2 SVGIG, per germline (reference sequence). The CDR3 is CASLGGTYEQYF. The CDR3 DNA is TGTGCTAGCTTGGGGGGGACCTACGAGCAGTACTTC.

The chain employs TRBV11-2 and TRBJ2-2; D not certain. The V gene lost 8 bases and the J gene lost 6 bases, with 19 bases spanning the gap. Germline lookup yields CDR1 SGHAT and CDR2 FQNNGV. The CDR3 covers 15 residues. The chain's CDR3 is CASGETPGEAGELFF. The CDR3, as DNA: TGTGCCAGCGGTGAGACTCCCGGTGAGGCCGGGGAGCTGTTTTTT.

The chain uses TRBV6-5 and TRBJ1-2, with D uncertain. The CDR3 length is 12 residues. CDR1 and CDR2 from the germline V gene are MNHEY and SVGAGI. Between the trimmed V and J ends, which lost 5 bases and 3 bases, there was a span of 7 bases. CDR3 sequence reads: CASSRRDYGYTF. Written as DNA, the CDR3 is TGTGCCAGCAGTCGACGAGACTATGGCTACACCTTC.

J is TRBJ2-5 and V is TRBV9, with TRBD2 matching over 15 bases. The CDR3 contains 17 residues. The germline gives CDR1 SGDLS, CDR2 YYNGEE. V was pared by 3 bases and J by 5 bases, with 8 bases of the junction left unmatched. The CDR3 bases are TGTGCCAGCAGCGCAGGACTAGCGGGAGGGATATATGAGACCCAGTACTTC. Amino acids: CASSAGLAGGIYETQYF.

This sequence joins TRBV28 and TRBJ2-7, with unresolved D. Trimming removed 7 bases from V and 2 bases from J, with 18 bases in between. CDR1 is MDHEN and CDR2 is SYDVKM in the germline V gene. The CDR3 is 15 residues long. This chain's CDR3 is CASTSVAVNPYEQYF. In nucleotides, the CDR3 is TGTGCCAGCACCTCTGTTGCGGTGAACCCCTACGAGCAGTACTTC.